The 14 T cell receptor beta chains in this list originate from one sample, sequenced in a study of blood T cell repertoires in COVID-19. TCRdb's table, derived via immunoSEQ multiplex PCR, lists solely in-frame clones and lacks some. The sample includes approximately 170,000 clones, around 81% of them seen just once. Sequencing input: peripheral blood. Receptor source: a man in his 70s who had recovered from COVID-19.

DNA for the CDR3: TGTGCCAGCAGCCGAGATGGGACTAGCGGGAAAGATACGCAGTATTTT. Translating it yields CASSRDGTSGKDTQYF. The rearrangement joins TRBV7-9 to TRBJ2-3; 13 positions agree with TRBD2. Germline CDR1 SEHNR, CDR2 FQNEAQ (reference sequence). This CDR3 comprises 16 residues. V gave up 5 bases and J gave up 5 bases; unmatched junction bases: 7.

V usage is TRBV5-1 and J usage is TRBJ2-4; 11 bases are shared with TRBD1. CDR3 length equals 20 residues. The germline CDR1 and CDR2 sequences are SGHRS and YFSETQ. The V segment lost 2 bases and the J segment 3 bases; nucleotides outside the gene matches: 16. The CDR3 region has the DNA TGCGCCAGCAGCTTAACCCCCGGGACAGGGGGAACAGTAGGCAAAAACATTCAGTACTTC. Translation: CASSLTPGTGGTVGKNIQYF.

The CDR3 is CSAAGTSFHEQYF. The DNA for the CDR3 is TGCAGCGCAGCCGGGACTAGCTTCCACGAGCAGTACTTC. The genes are TRBV29-1 and TRBJ2-7, with 9 bases identical to TRBD2. After removal of 7 bases from V and 5 bases from J, the junction contained 9 bases not matched to a gene. The CDR3 covers 13 residues. Looked up from germline, CDR1 is SQVTM and CDR2 is ANQGSEA.

The chain is built from TRBV28 and TRBJ2-5; 7 bases line up with TRBD1. Germline assignment: CDR1 MDHEN and CDR2 SYDVKM. This CDR3 comprises 12 residues. V lost 6 bases and J lost 9; bases outside the gene matches: 7. DNA of the CDR3: TGTGCCAGCAGGGGGACAGATCAGGCCCAGTACTTC. Amino acids: CASRGTDQAQYF. The variable domain in full, with the rest retrieved from reference TRBV28 and TRBJ2-5, is DVKVTQSSRYLVKRTGEKVFLECVQDMDHENMFWYRQDPGLGLRLIYFSYDVKMKEKGDIPEGYSVSREKKERFSLILESASTNQTSMYLCASRGTDQAQYFGPGTRLLVL.

The rearrangement uses TRBV20-1 and TRBJ1-4; 8 nucleotides agree with TRBD1. The V gene end was trimmed by 3 bases and the J gene end by 2 bases; junction bases not matched to a gene: 5. CDR1 is DFQATT, CDR2 SNEGSKA, per germline (reference sequence). The CDR3 covers 15 residues. The DNA for the CDR3 is TGCAGTGCTAGTTCTCGGACAGGGACTAATGAAAAACTGTTTTTT. Protein sequence: CSASSRTGTNEKLFF.

DNA of the CDR3: TGTGCCAGCAGCTTGTCAGTCTATGGCTACACCTTC. This translates into CASSLSVYGYTF. The chain combines TRBV7-2 with TRBJ1-2; D is undetermined. CDR3 size: 12 residues. The germline V gene has CDR1 SGHTA and CDR2 FQGNSA. V dropped 3 bases and J dropped 4 bases, with 6 bases sitting between them.

J is TRBJ1-2 and V is TRBV29-1; D is perhaps TRBD1 (5 bases). Between the trimmed V and J ends, which lost 3 bases and 2 bases, there was a span of 16 bases. CDR3 length equals 15 residues. Germline V gene lookup returns CDR1 SQVTM and CDR2 ANQGSEA. The CDR3 DNA follows: TGCAGCGTTGAGGAAGGTGGGGGACTGAACTATGGCTACACCTTC. Its protein is CSVEEGGGLNYGYTF.

The V and J genes are TRBV18 and TRBJ1-1; tentatively, D is TRBD1 (5 bases). V was trimmed by 3 bases and J by 10 bases, leaving 15 bases between them. The CDR3 loop spans 13 amino acids. The germline V gene has CDR1 KGHSH and CDR2 LQKENI. In nucleotides, the CDR3 is TGTGCCAGCTCACCTACGTCCAGGGAAGGAGCTTTCTTT. Residues: CASSPTSREGAFF.

In DNA form, the CDR3 reads TGTGCCAGCAGCCGCAACCCGGGACAGGCCTACGAGCAGTACTTC. Protein: CASSRNPGQAYEQYF. The chain uses TRBV3-1 (or the pseudogene TRBV3-2) and TRBJ2-7; 8 bases line up with TRBD1. V dropped 4 bases and J dropped 2; count of bases not matched to a gene: 7. The CDR3 length is 15 residues. Germline CDR1 reads LGHDT; CDR2 reads YNNKEL (reference sequence).

CDR3 sequence reads: CAISVGGASYNEQFF. DNA of the CDR3: TGTGCCATCAGTGTGGGGGGGGCATCCTACAATGAGCAGTTCTTC. The chain employs TRBV10-3 and TRBJ2-1, with a possible D match to TRBD2 (7 bases). The ends were cut back, 4 bases at V and 1 base at J, with 11 bases in the middle. The CDR3 is made up of 15 amino acids. Germline assignment: CDR1 ENHRY and CDR2 SYGVKD.

In regard to this clone: The junction does not match germline at one end; this may be a read error. Additional DNA sequences in this sample encode the identical CDR3. The genes are TRBV5-1 and TRBJ2-3; possible D gene TRBD1, 6 bases. Per the germline V gene, CDR1 is SGHRS and CDR2 is YFSETQ. This CDR3 has 13 amino acids. In DNA, the CDR3 is TGCGCCAGTAGCTTGTGGGGGCCAGATACGCAGTATTTT. This codes for CASSLWGPDTQYF.

The V gene is TRBV5-1, the J gene TRBJ1-5; 8 positions agree with TRBD1. V trimming: 5 bases; J trimming: 1 base; junction bases outside the gene matches: 2. This CDR3 contains 14 residues. The germline V gene has CDR1 SGHRS and CDR2 YFSETQ. The CDR3 loop reads CASRDRASNQPQHF. CDR3 sequence (DNA): TGCGCCAGCAGGGACAGGGCGAGCAATCAGCCCCAGCATTTT.

The J gene is TRBJ2-1, the V gene TRBV7-9, with 11 nucleotides matching TRBD2. The CDR3 has 15 residues. Germline-derived CDR1 and CDR2 are SEHNR and FQNEAQ (reference sequence). With 5 bases clipped from V and 2 bases from J, the junction kept 2 bases outside the gene matches. The CDR3, as DNA: TGTGCCAGCAGCCCGACTAGCGGGGCCTACAATGAGCAGTTCTTC. Protein product: CASSPTSGAYNEQFF.

The V call is TRBV9, the J call TRBJ2-1; TRBD2 matches at 9 bases. CDR1 and CDR2 from the germline V gene are SGDLS and YYNGEE. The CDR3 length is 16 residues. The V and J ends lost 3 bases and 7 bases, in that order; junction bases with no gene match: 11. This CDR3 reads CASSEGGAGGVNEQFF. In DNA form, the CDR3 reads TGTGCCAGCAGCGAAGGTGGAGCGGGAGGTGTAAATGAGCAGTTCTTC.